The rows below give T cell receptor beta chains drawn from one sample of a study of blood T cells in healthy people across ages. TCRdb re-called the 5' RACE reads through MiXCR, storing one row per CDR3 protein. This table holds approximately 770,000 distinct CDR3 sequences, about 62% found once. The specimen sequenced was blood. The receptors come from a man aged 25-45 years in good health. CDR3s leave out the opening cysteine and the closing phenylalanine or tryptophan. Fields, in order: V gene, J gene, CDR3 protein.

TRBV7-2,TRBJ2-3,ASSLPSGGAIDTQY
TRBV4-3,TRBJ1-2,ASSQANGEAYGYT
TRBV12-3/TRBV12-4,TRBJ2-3,ASSLAGIYTDTQY
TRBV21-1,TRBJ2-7,ARLQETYEQY
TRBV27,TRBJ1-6,ASSLQPTNSPLH
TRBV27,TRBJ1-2,ASSSLTGPYGYT
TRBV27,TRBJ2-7,ASGVAGGAYEQY
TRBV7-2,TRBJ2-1,ASSLVEGRLHEQF
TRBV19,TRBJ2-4,ASSRTSDKNIQY
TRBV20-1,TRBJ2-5,SARDGGELGTQY
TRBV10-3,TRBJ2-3,AISESGYRGSDTQY
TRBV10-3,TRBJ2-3,AISDRGYSTDTQY
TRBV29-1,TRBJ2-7,SVKLVGRNYEQY
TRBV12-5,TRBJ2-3,ASARDSASTDTRY
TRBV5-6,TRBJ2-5,ASSVSGGPRTQY
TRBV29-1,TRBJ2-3,SSKGGDTQY
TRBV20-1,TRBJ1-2,SAREPSDKYSYT
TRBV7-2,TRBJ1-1,ASSPFRGDTEAF
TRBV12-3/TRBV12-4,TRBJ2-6,ASRRDSLPSGANVLT
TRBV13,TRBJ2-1,ASSRTINEQF
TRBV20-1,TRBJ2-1,SARDHGQGAYNEQF
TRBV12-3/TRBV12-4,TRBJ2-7,ASSFGTDEQY
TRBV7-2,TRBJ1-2,ASSGEGRRSYGYT
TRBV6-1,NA,ASREPPDIQY
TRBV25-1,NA,ASNSLETQY
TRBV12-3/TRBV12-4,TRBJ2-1,ASSWTVGAGGREGEQF